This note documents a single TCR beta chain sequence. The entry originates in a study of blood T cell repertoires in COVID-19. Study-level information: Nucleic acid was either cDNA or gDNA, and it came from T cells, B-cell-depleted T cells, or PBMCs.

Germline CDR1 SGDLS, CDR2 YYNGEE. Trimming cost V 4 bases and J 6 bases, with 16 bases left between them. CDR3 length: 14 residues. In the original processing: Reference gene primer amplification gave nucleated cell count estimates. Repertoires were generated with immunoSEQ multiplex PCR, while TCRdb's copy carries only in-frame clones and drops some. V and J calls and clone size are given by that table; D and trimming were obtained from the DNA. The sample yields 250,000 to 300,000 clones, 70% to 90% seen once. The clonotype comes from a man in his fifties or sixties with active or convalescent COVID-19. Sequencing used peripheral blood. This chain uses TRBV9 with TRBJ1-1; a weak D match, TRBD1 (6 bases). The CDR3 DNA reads TGTGCCAGCAGCAAGACAGGAGGAGAGGCTGAAGCTTTCTTT. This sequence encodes CASSKTGGEAEAFF.